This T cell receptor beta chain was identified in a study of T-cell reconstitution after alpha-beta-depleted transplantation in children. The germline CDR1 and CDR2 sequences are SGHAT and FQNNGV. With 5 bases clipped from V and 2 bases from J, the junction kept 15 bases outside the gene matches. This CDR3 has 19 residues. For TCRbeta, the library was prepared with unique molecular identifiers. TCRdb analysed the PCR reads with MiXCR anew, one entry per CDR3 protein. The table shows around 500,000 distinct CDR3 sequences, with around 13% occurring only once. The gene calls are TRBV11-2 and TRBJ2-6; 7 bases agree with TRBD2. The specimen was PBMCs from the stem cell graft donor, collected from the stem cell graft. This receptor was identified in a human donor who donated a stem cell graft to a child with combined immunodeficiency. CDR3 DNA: TGTGCCAGCAGCCTACAATCGGGGGGTGGAGGGGCTGGGGCCAACGTCCTGACTTTC. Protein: CASSLQSGGGGAGANVLTF.